Below are 17 T cell receptor beta chains sequenced from a single sample in a study of blood T cell repertoires in COVID-19. Measured with immunoSEQ multiplex PCR; TCRdb has only the in-frame clones, and not every one. The data show roughly 250,000 clones, approximately 87% seen once. The specimen sequenced was peripheral blood. These receptors were taken from a woman in her thirties with COVID-19, enrolled during active disease.

This chain uses TRBV28 with TRBJ2-7, with TRBD1 matching 9 bases. The CDR3 has 13 residues. The germline gives CDR1 MDHEN, CDR2 SYDVKM. V lost 4 bases, J lost 5 bases, and 3 bases stayed unmatched. CDR3 loop: CASSWTGVDEQYF. The CDR3 DNA sequence: TGTGCCAGCAGTTGGACAGGGGTCGACGAGCAGTACTTC.

The chain uses TRBV27 and TRBJ2-7; 7 bases map to TRBD2. Trimming at V came to 9 bases and at J to 3 bases, leaving 8 bases not matched to a gene. In germline, CDR1 is MNHEY, CDR2 SMNVEV (reference sequence). CDR3 size: 13 residues. The CDR3 region has the DNA TGTGCCAGTGGGAGGGGCCCCTACTACGAGCAGTACTTC. Protein product: CASGRGPYYEQYF.

The genes are TRBV7-9 and TRBJ1-1; no firm D call. Deletions cut 1 base from V and 7 bases from J, with 10 bases between. This CDR3 has 13 residues. The germline V gene encodes CDR1 SEHNR and CDR2 FQNEAQ (reference sequence). The DNA for the CDR3 is TGTGCCAGCAGCTTAGGAGAGCACTTTGAAGCTTTCTTT. It yields the protein CASSLGEHFEAFF.

The chain couples TRBV11-2 to TRBJ1-4; D unclear. Germline CDR1 SGHAT, CDR2 FQNNGV. The CDR3 is 14 residues long. V dropped 4 bases and J dropped 10 bases, with 16 bases sitting between them. CDR3 sequence reads: CASSSRSWATKLFF. CDR3 coding DNA: TGTGCCAGCAGCTCCAGGTCCTGGGCCACAAAACTGTTTTTT.

V gene TRBV3-1 (or the pseudogene TRBV3-2) combines with J gene TRBJ2-2, with TRBD2 as a possible D gene (5 bases). This CDR3 spans 16 amino acids. V shed 2 bases and J shed 4 bases, with 14 bases lying between them. CDR1 is LGHDT, CDR2 YNNKEL, per germline (reference sequence). CDR3 sequence: CASSQNVGGSTGELFF. DNA for the CDR3: TGTGCCAGCAGCCAAAATGTCGGTGGGAGCACCGGGGAGCTGTTTTTT.

The rearrangement links TRBV5-1 to TRBJ2-3, with D possibly matching TRBD2 (6 bases). The CDR3 is 14 amino acids. V gave up 5 bases and J gave up 6 bases, with 16 bases separating them. CDR1 and CDR2 (germline): SGHRS, YFSETQ. In DNA, the CDR3 is TGCGCCAGCAGAGGAGGGACTGGCGCTGATACGCAGTATTTT. Encoded protein: CASRGGTGADTQYF.

The rearrangement joins TRBV28 to TRBJ2-5; 7 bases are a match to TRBD2. V lost 6 bases, J lost 5 bases, and 12 bases stayed unmatched. Germline V gene sequence: CDR1 MDHEN, CDR2 SYDVKM. This CDR3 is built from 15 residues. CDR3 sequence reads: CASRPDRLARETQYF. Here the CDR3 DNA reads TGTGCCAGCAGACCGGACCGACTAGCTCGGGAGACCCAGTACTTC.

This rearrangement joins TRBV10-3 to TRBJ2-5; the match to TRBD1 covers 7 bases. After removal of 3 bases from V and 1 base from J, the junction contained 2 bases not matched to a gene. Per germline, CDR1 ENHRY and CDR2 SYGVKD. The CDR3 contains 14 residues. CDR3 sequence reads: CAISERGPQETQYF. CDR3 DNA sequence: TGTGCCATCAGTGAAAGGGGGCCCCAAGAGACCCAGTACTTC.

There are a few counts of this clone. J is TRBJ2-5 and V is TRBV5-1, with no clear D. V was trimmed by 0 bases and J by 5 bases, leaving 5 bases between them. This CDR3 comprises 12 residues. Germline V gives CDR1 SGHRS, CDR2 YFSETQ. As DNA, the CDR3 is TGCGCCAGCAGCTTGGACCGGGAGACCCAGTACTTC. This sequence encodes CASSLDRETQYF.

The rearrangement uses TRBV5-6 and TRBJ1-2; D possibly corresponds to TRBD1 (6 bases). The germline V gene has CDR1 SGHDT and CDR2 YYEEEE. This CDR3 is built from 13 residues. Trimming removed 2 bases from V and 7 bases from J, with 12 bases in between. This CDR3 is CASSLQGRLGYTF. DNA of the CDR3: TGTGCCAGCAGCTTACAGGGTCGTCTTGGCTACACCTTC.

V gene TRBV19 combines with J gene TRBJ1-1, with 7 nucleotides matching TRBD1. In germline, CDR1 is LNHDA, CDR2 SQIVND (reference sequence). The CDR3 spans 14 residues. The trim removed 5 bases at V and 2 bases at J, leaving 5 bases unmatched. CDR3 sequence: CASSWGQPNTEAFF. The CDR3 nucleotides are TGTGCCAGTAGTTGGGGACAGCCAAACACTGAAGCTTTCTTT. Together with reference TRBV19 and TRBJ1-1, the CDR3 gives the full variable domain: DGGITQSPKYLFRKEGQNVTLSCEQNLNHDAMYWYRQDPGQGLRLIYYSQIVNDFQKGDIAEGYSVSREKKESFPLTVTSAQKNPTAFYLCASSWGQPNTEAFFGQGTRLTVV.

This clone was recorded only once. The chain links TRBV6-1 to TRBJ2-7; D possibly corresponds to TRBD1 (5 bases). V gave up 1 base and J gave up 4 bases, with 14 bases separating them. Germline V gene data show CDR1 as MNHNS and CDR2 as SASEGT. The CDR3 runs 15 residues. This chain's CDR3 is CASSEGLQALYEQYF. CDR3 DNA sequence: TGTGCCAGCAGTGAAGGTCTACAGGCCCTTTACGAGCAGTACTTC.

The chain carries TRBV19 and TRBJ2-7; 8 nucleotides align to TRBD2. Germline CDR1 LNHDA, CDR2 SQIVND (reference sequence). V shed 5 bases, J shed 4 bases, and the junction held 13 bases outside the gene matches. The CDR3 runs to 16 residues. CDR3 DNA: TGTGCCAGTAGTCCCACCACAACGGGGGGGATATACGAGCAGTACTTC. It is translated as CASSPTTTGGIYEQYF.

The rearrangement uses TRBV18 and TRBJ2-5; perhaps TRBD2 as D (6 bases). Between the trimmed V and J ends, which lost 3 bases and 6 bases, there was a span of 14 bases. The CDR3 contains 14 residues. Germline CDR1 KGHSH, CDR2 LQKENI. CDR3 amino acids: CASSPGTAGQTQYF. The CDR3 nucleotides are TGTGCCAGCTCACCTGGGACCGCGGGGCAGACCCAGTACTTC.

This clone was observed once. The rearrangement joins TRBV5-1 to TRBJ2-5, with D possibly TRBD2 on 6 matching bases. Germline CDR1 is SGHRS and CDR2 is YFSETQ. The CDR3 has 14 amino acids. Trimming pared 4 bases from V and 5 bases from J, leaving 15 bases between. Here the CDR3 DNA reads TGCGCCAGCAGCCTTCAGCGGGTAGGGGAGACCCAGTACTTC. Its translation is CASSLQRVGETQYF.

The chain recombines TRBV10-2 with TRBJ2-3; 12 nucleotides match TRBD2. This CDR3 region has 18 residues. With 7 bases clipped from V and 1 base from J, the junction kept 12 bases outside the gene matches. Germline V gene sequence: CDR1 WSHSY, CDR2 SAAADI. CDR3 protein: CASTPGLAGGRRTDTQYF. DNA of the CDR3: TGCGCCAGCACCCCGGGGCTAGCGGGGGGGCGTCGCACAGATACGCAGTATTTT.

The V and J genes are TRBV5-4 and TRBJ1-2; possible D gene TRBD1, 6 bases. CDR3 size: 15 residues. Trimming took off 0 bases at V and 4 bases at J, with 13 bases between the two ends. Germline CDR1 reads SGHNT; CDR2 reads YYREEE (reference sequence). DNA for the CDR3: TGTGCCAGCAGCTTGGTGTTATCAGGGGTCTATGGCTACACCTTC. Encoded protein: CASSLVLSGVYGYTF.